This TCR beta chain derives from a study of T-cell reconstitution after alpha-beta-depleted transplantation in children. The study's findings and limits: Newly generated T cells supplied most T-cell counts and diversity one year post-transplant. The origin of alpha-beta T cells about two months after transplant was reportedly several hundred expanded graft clones. Surviving recipient cells, namely T cells and thymic progenitors, were the source of high day-60 TCRbeta diversity in some patients.

This CDR3 contains 13 residues. With V trimmed by 6 bases and J by 8 bases, 7 bases remained unmatched. Germline V lookup: CDR1 MDHEN, CDR2 SYDVKM. The sample holds a few counts of this clonotype. Its antigen remains unidentified. Unique molecular identifiers tagged the TCRbeta library. Using its own MiXCR run on the PCR reads, TCRdb lists one record per CDR3 protein. The repertoire holds about 440,000 distinct CDR3 sequences, roughly two fifths seen once, with around 29% in the top ten. J is TRBJ2-1 and V is TRBV28; 7 bases fit TRBD1. The source of this sequence is a girl aged 2-10 years with aplastic anemia, due to receive a stem cell transplant. The input for sequencing was PBMCs, taken before TCRalphabeta/CD19-depleted stem cell transplant. The CDR3 spells CASRYRGGDEQFF. The CDR3 nucleotides read TGTGCCAGCAGGTATAGAGGGGGCGATGAGCAGTTCTTC.